This T cell receptor (beta chain) was captured by sequencing in a study of shared clonotypes between healthy human individuals. Study observations and caveats: Clonotype sharing across several donors was observed for about 4.8% of naive CD4 clonotypes.

The assay was carried out at the deep level. Assay used: immunoSEQ multiplex PCR; TCRdb lists only in-frame clones, some missing. Of approximately 2,300,000 clones in the sample, 92% are singletons; the top ten hold around 0.38%. Turning to this clone: Its antigen is currently unknown.

V was pared by 1 base and J by 5 bases, with 5 bases of the junction left unmatched. From germline, CDR1 is MGHRA and CDR2 YSYEKL. The CDR3 spans 16 residues. The receptor was derived from a man in his late teens or twenties in good health. Some clones in this sample may be carry-over from other donors' samples. The gene calls are TRBV4-1 and TRBJ2-3; TRBD2 agrees at 11 bases. The sample comprised naive CD4+ T cells from PBMCs. Subset given: CD45RA+ positively selected. CDR3 amino acids: CASSQGFGLAGDTQYF. CDR3 coding DNA: TGCGCCAGCAGCCAAGGGTTCGGACTAGCGGGAGATACGCAGTATTTT.